A selection of T cell receptor beta chains follows, all from one sample in a study of technical replicates of blood from four donors. Here immunoSEQ multiplex PCR was the method, and the copy in TCRdb shows in-frame clones only, minus some. In the table there are roughly 80,000 clones, 91% of which are singletons. The sample taken for sequencing was T cells isolated from PBMCs. The receptors originated from a human donor in good health. CDR3s include the opening cysteine and the closing phenylalanine or tryptophan. The D gene is left open where the match is weak. Only some rows state a clone size, as once, few, many or a class for expanded clones.

D gene: -; V gene: TRBV5-5; J gene: TRBJ2-7; clone size: -; CDR3 DNA: TGTGCCAGCAGGGCAGGTACCTACTACGAGCAGTACTTC; CDR3 protein: CASRAGTYYEQYF
D gene: TRBD1; V gene: TRBV9; J gene: TRBJ2-5; clone size: -; CDR3 DNA: TGTGCCAGCAGCGTAGAGAATCCTGGGGACAGCCTCCAAGAGACCCAGTACTTC; CDR3 protein: CASSVENPGDSLQETQYF
D gene: TRBD1; V gene: TRBV11-2; J gene: TRBJ1-2; clone size: -; CDR3 DNA: TGTGCCAGCAGCCAGCCGGGACAGGGGGCGCGTGGCTACACCTTC; CDR3 protein: CASSQPGQGARGYTF
D gene: TRBD1; V gene: TRBV6-5; J gene: TRBJ1-2; clone size: once; CDR3 DNA: TGTGCCAGCACGACAGGGGGCTATGGCTACACCTTC; CDR3 protein: CASTTGGYGYTF
D gene: -; V gene: TRBV9; J gene: TRBJ1-5; clone size: -; CDR3 DNA: TGTGCCAGCAGCCGAGGTGTAAGCAATCAGCCCCAGCATTTT; CDR3 protein: CASSRGVSNQPQHF
D gene: -; V gene: TRBV4-1; J gene: TRBJ2-5; clone size: -; CDR3 DNA: TGCGCCAGCAGCCAGGGGGGACTGTACCAAGGGACCCAGTACTTC; CDR3 protein: CASSQGGLYQGTQYF
D gene: -; V gene: TRBV4-2; J gene: TRBJ2-3; clone size: -; CDR3 DNA: TGTGCCAGCAGCCGTTCGGGCGGGCGGGATGGCACAGATACGCAGTATTTT; CDR3 protein: CASSRSGGRDGTDTQYF
D gene: TRBD1; V gene: TRBV7-9; J gene: TRBJ2-1; clone size: -; CDR3 DNA: TGTGCCAGCAGGGGCGCGACAGGGTCCCGCTCCTACAATGAGCAGTTCTTC; CDR3 protein: CASRGATGSRSYNEQFF
D gene: TRBD2; V gene: TRBV29-1; J gene: TRBJ2-7; clone size: -; CDR3 DNA: TGCAGCGGTAAACTGGGGGGACTAGGAAACGAGCAGTACTTC; CDR3 protein: CSGKLGGLGNEQYF
D gene: TRBD1; V gene: TRBV12-5; J gene: TRBJ2-1; clone size: -; CDR3 DNA: TGTGCTAGTGGTTCGACAGGGGACAATGAGCAGTTCTTC; CDR3 protein: CASGSTGDNEQFF
D gene: -; V gene: TRBV19; J gene: TRBJ1-2; clone size: -; CDR3 DNA: TGTGCCAGTAGTCTAGGAGGAGGGGCGAACTATGGCTACACCTTC; CDR3 protein: CASSLGGGANYGYTF
D gene: TRBD2; V gene: TRBV13; J gene: TRBJ2-7; clone size: -; CDR3 DNA: TGTGCCAGCAGCTGGGGACTAGGTTACGAGCAGTACTTC; CDR3 protein: CASSWGLGYEQYF
D gene: TRBD1; V gene: TRBV28; J gene: TRBJ1-2; clone size: -; CDR3 DNA: TGTGCCAGCAGTTTACGGACAGGGGCCTATGGCTACACCTTC; CDR3 protein: CASSLRTGAYGYTF
D gene: TRBD2; V gene: TRBV5-1; J gene: TRBJ2-2; clone size: -; CDR3 DNA: TGCGCCAGCAGCGGGACTAGCGGGGCCGGGGAGCTGTTTTTT; CDR3 protein: CASSGTSGAGELFF
D gene: TRBD1; V gene: TRBV5-1; J gene: TRBJ1-3; clone size: -; CDR3 DNA: TGCGCCAGCAGCTTGGAGACAGGGTCTGGAAACACCATATATTTT; CDR3 protein: CASSLETGSGNTIYF
D gene: -; V gene: TRBV6-5; J gene: TRBJ1-2; clone size: -; CDR3 DNA: TGTGCCAGCAGTTACTCGAACTCGTATGGCTACACCTTC; CDR3 protein: CASSYSNSYGYTF
D gene: -; V gene: TRBV30; J gene: TRBJ2-7; clone size: once; CDR3 DNA: TGTGCCTGGAGTAAGCAGGGCCGAAACGAGCAGTACTTC; CDR3 protein: CAWSKQGRNEQYF
D gene: TRBD2; V gene: TRBV28; J gene: TRBJ2-1; clone size: -; CDR3 DNA: TGTGCCAGCAGTTTATTGGTCCTAGCGGGAGTCGGTAGGAATGAGCAGTTCTTC; CDR3 protein: CASSLLVLAGVGRNEQFF
D gene: -; V gene: TRBV7-3; J gene: TRBJ2-3; clone size: -; CDR3 DNA: TGTGCCAGCAGCCCCACAGGGTCCCAGAATACGCAGTATTTT; CDR3 protein: CASSPTGSQNTQYF
D gene: TRBD1; V gene: TRBV2; J gene: TRBJ2-7; clone size: -; CDR3 DNA: TGTGCCAGCGGGGGACAGGGTCAACGCGAGCAGTACTTC; CDR3 protein: CASGGQGQREQYF
D gene: -; V gene: TRBV7-2; J gene: TRBJ1-5; clone size: once; CDR3 DNA: TGTGCCAGCAGCTTAGAGCCACAGTATTATCAGCCCCAGCATTTT; CDR3 protein: CASSLEPQYYQPQHF
D gene: -; V gene: TRBV28; J gene: TRBJ1-1; clone size: once; CDR3 DNA: TGTGCCAGCAGTTTATTCCCGACAGGCGAGAACACTGAAGCTTTCTTT; CDR3 protein: CASSLFPTGENTEAFF
D gene: -; V gene: TRBV2; J gene: TRBJ2-5; clone size: -; CDR3 DNA: TGTGCCAGCAGTGAGACAGTACCAGAGACCCAGTACTTC; CDR3 protein: CASSETVPETQYF
D gene: TRBD2; V gene: TRBV19; J gene: TRBJ2-1; clone size: once; CDR3 DNA: TGTGCCAGTAGTAACCGGACTAATAGCGGGAGGGCCAACAATGAGCAGTTCTTC; CDR3 protein: CASSNRTNSGRANNEQFF
D gene: TRBD1; V gene: TRBV19; J gene: TRBJ1-1; clone size: -; CDR3 DNA: TGTGCCAGTAGTATAACGGACAGGGGCAACACTGAAGCTTTCTTT; CDR3 protein: CASSITDRGNTEAFF
D gene: TRBD1; V gene: TRBV29-1; J gene: TRBJ2-3; clone size: -; CDR3 DNA: TGCAGCGTAGAACAGGGGGGCGGCACAGATACGCAGTATTTT; CDR3 protein: CSVEQGGGTDTQYF
D gene: -; V gene: TRBV29-1; J gene: TRBJ2-1; clone size: -; CDR3 DNA: TGCAGCGTACCACGGATAGGGGATGAGCAGTTCTTC; CDR3 protein: CSVPRIGDEQFF
D gene: TRBD1; V gene: TRBV5-1; J gene: TRBJ2-1; clone size: -; CDR3 DNA: TGCGCCAGCAGCATCGGACAGGGGGAATACAATGAGCAGTTCTTC; CDR3 protein: CASSIGQGEYNEQFF
D gene: TRBD1; V gene: TRBV7-2; J gene: TRBJ1-5; clone size: -; CDR3 DNA: TGTGCCAGCAGCCCCCGGACAGGGGTTCAGGATCAGCCCCAGCATTTT; CDR3 protein: CASSPRTGVQDQPQHF
D gene: TRBD1; V gene: TRBV2; J gene: TRBJ2-3; clone size: -; CDR3 DNA: TGTGCCAGCAGCTCACAGGGGTCCCTCACAGATACGCAGTATTTT; CDR3 protein: CASSSQGSLTDTQYF
D gene: -; V gene: TRBV28; J gene: TRBJ2-1; clone size: -; CDR3 DNA: TGTGCCAGCAGTTCCTTAGCGGAAGCCTACAATGAGCAGTTCTTC; CDR3 protein: CASSSLAEAYNEQFF
D gene: TRBD1; V gene: TRBV9; J gene: TRBJ2-7; clone size: once; CDR3 DNA: TGTGCCAGCAGCGTAGGAACTTCAGGGGGCCTCTACGAGCAGTACTTC; CDR3 protein: CASSVGTSGGLYEQYF
D gene: -; V gene: TRBV9; J gene: TRBJ2-5; clone size: once; CDR3 DNA: TGTGCCAGCAGCGTATTAGGCACCCAGGGGGAGACCCAGTACTTC; CDR3 protein: CASSVLGTQGETQYF
D gene: TRBD2; V gene: TRBV7-6; J gene: TRBJ2-7; clone size: -; CDR3 DNA: TGTGCCAGCAGCTTAATCTTAGCGGGGGCTCCCTACGAGCAGTACTTC; CDR3 protein: CASSLILAGAPYEQYF
D gene: TRBD1; V gene: TRBV28; J gene: TRBJ1-1; clone size: -; CDR3 DNA: TGTGCCAGCAGTTTATACGGGACAGGGACCGCGGGAAACACTGAAGCTTTCTTT; CDR3 protein: CASSLYGTGTAGNTEAFF
D gene: TRBD1; V gene: TRBV19; J gene: TRBJ2-5; clone size: -; CDR3 DNA: TGTGCCAGTAGTCCAGGGGGTCTGGTCCAAGAGACCCAGTACTTC; CDR3 protein: CASSPGGLVQETQYF
D gene: -; V gene: TRBV4-2; J gene: TRBJ1-5; clone size: -; CDR3 DNA: TGTGCCAGCAGCCAAGAGTTGCAGGGCCCTCCTAATCAGCCCCAGCATTTT; CDR3 protein: CASSQELQGPPNQPQHF
D gene: TRBD2; V gene: TRBV11-2; J gene: TRBJ2-1; clone size: -; CDR3 DNA: TGTGCCAGCAGCTTAGAAGTAGCGGGGGGGCCGGGTGAGCAGTTCTTC; CDR3 protein: CASSLEVAGGPGEQFF
D gene: -; V gene: TRBV28; J gene: TRBJ2-7; clone size: -; CDR3 DNA: TGTGCCAGCAGTCTCCCGGGTTACGAGCAGTACTTC; CDR3 protein: CASSLPGYEQYF
D gene: TRBD1; V gene: TRBV27; J gene: TRBJ1-2; clone size: -; CDR3 DNA: TGTGCCAGCAGACTGACAGGGTTGGAGGGCTACACCTTC; CDR3 protein: CASRLTGLEGYTF
D gene: -; V gene: TRBV11-2; J gene: TRBJ2-2; clone size: -; CDR3 DNA: TGTGCCAGCAGCTCGACGGCGGGACCAGAGCTGTTTTTT; CDR3 protein: CASSSTAGPELFF
D gene: -; V gene: TRBV10-1; J gene: TRBJ1-3; clone size: -; CDR3 DNA: TGCGCCAGCAGTGACCACTCGACACCCGCGGGAAACACCATATATTTT; CDR3 protein: CASSDHSTPAGNTIYF
D gene: -; V gene: TRBV25-1; J gene: TRBJ1-2; clone size: -; CDR3 DNA: TGTGCCAGCAGTGAATTTGCAGGGTCCTATGGCTACACCTTC; CDR3 protein: CASSEFAGSYGYTF
D gene: -; V gene: TRBV2; J gene: TRBJ1-2; clone size: -; CDR3 DNA: TGTGCCAGCAGGGAAAGGGAGGGCCATGGCTACACCTTC; CDR3 protein: CASREREGHGYTF
D gene: -; V gene: TRBV18; J gene: TRBJ1-1; clone size: -; CDR3 DNA: TGTGCCAGCTCCGACAGTGAGAACACTGAAGCTTTCTTT; CDR3 protein: CASSDSENTEAFF
D gene: -; V gene: TRBV7-6; J gene: TRBJ1-5; clone size: -; CDR3 DNA: TGTGCCAGCAGCGGAGGGACGGTCAATCAGCCCCAGCATTTT; CDR3 protein: CASSGGTVNQPQHF
D gene: -; V gene: TRBV5-4; J gene: TRBJ2-7; clone size: once; CDR3 DNA: TGTGCCAGCAGCCCCGGGGGATTTCCGAGCTCCTACGAGCAGTACTTC; CDR3 protein: CASSPGGFPSSYEQYF
D gene: -; V gene: TRBV7-9; J gene: TRBJ1-1; clone size: -; CDR3 DNA: TGTGCCAGCAGCTTAGCGGGCCGAGAAGCTTTCTTT; CDR3 protein: CASSLAGREAFF
D gene: -; V gene: TRBV6-1; J gene: TRBJ1-2; clone size: -; CDR3 DNA: TGTGCCAGCAGTGAGGGCCCTTACTATGGCTACACCTTC; CDR3 protein: CASSEGPYYGYTF
D gene: -; V gene: TRBV19; J gene: TRBJ2-7; clone size: -; CDR3 DNA: TGTGCCAGTAGTATAGGGACCCTTAGGGGCTACGAGCAGTACTTC; CDR3 protein: CASSIGTLRGYEQYF
D gene: -; V gene: TRBV9; J gene: TRBJ1-6; clone size: -; CDR3 DNA: TGTGCCAGCAGCGCAGGGTTATCCTATAATTCACCCCTCCACTTT; CDR3 protein: CASSAGLSYNSPLHF
D gene: -; V gene: TRBV12-2; J gene: TRBJ2-1; clone size: -; CDR3 DNA: TGTGCAAGTCGCTTAGTTAGAGGTCCGTGGTGGTTGGGGCCTAGGGGGCAGTTCTTC; CDR3 protein: CASRLVRGPWWLGPRGQFF
D gene: -; V gene: TRBV27; J gene: TRBJ1-2; clone size: few; CDR3 DNA: TGTGCCAGCAGTTTATTTCCTAGAGAATATGGCTACACCTTC; CDR3 protein: CASSLFPREYGYTF
D gene: -; V gene: TRBV5-4; J gene: TRBJ1-4; clone size: -; CDR3 DNA: TGTGCCAGCAGCTTGCAGGGTCCAACTAATGAAAAACTGTTTTTT; CDR3 protein: CASSLQGPTNEKLFF
D gene: TRBD2; V gene: TRBV12-5; J gene: TRBJ2-1; clone size: medium-sized; CDR3 DNA: TGTGCTAGTAGTGCAGCGGGAGTGAACGAGCAGTTCTTC; CDR3 protein: CASSAAGVNEQFF
D gene: -; V gene: TRBV10-3; J gene: TRBJ1-6; clone size: -; CDR3 DNA: TGTGCCATCAGTGAGTCTGCGGGGAAAAGTAATTCACCCCTCCACTTT; CDR3 protein: CAISESAGKSNSPLHF
D gene: -; V gene: TRBV27; J gene: TRBJ1-2; clone size: -; CDR3 DNA: TGTGCCAGCAGTACCACCACAGGAGCTAACTATGGCTACACCTTC; CDR3 protein: CASSTTTGANYGYTF
D gene: TRBD2; V gene: TRBV10-3; J gene: TRBJ2-1; clone size: -; CDR3 DNA: TGTGCCATCAGTGATGGCGGGAGGCATAATAACAATGAGCAGTTCTTC; CDR3 protein: CAISDGGRHNNNEQFF